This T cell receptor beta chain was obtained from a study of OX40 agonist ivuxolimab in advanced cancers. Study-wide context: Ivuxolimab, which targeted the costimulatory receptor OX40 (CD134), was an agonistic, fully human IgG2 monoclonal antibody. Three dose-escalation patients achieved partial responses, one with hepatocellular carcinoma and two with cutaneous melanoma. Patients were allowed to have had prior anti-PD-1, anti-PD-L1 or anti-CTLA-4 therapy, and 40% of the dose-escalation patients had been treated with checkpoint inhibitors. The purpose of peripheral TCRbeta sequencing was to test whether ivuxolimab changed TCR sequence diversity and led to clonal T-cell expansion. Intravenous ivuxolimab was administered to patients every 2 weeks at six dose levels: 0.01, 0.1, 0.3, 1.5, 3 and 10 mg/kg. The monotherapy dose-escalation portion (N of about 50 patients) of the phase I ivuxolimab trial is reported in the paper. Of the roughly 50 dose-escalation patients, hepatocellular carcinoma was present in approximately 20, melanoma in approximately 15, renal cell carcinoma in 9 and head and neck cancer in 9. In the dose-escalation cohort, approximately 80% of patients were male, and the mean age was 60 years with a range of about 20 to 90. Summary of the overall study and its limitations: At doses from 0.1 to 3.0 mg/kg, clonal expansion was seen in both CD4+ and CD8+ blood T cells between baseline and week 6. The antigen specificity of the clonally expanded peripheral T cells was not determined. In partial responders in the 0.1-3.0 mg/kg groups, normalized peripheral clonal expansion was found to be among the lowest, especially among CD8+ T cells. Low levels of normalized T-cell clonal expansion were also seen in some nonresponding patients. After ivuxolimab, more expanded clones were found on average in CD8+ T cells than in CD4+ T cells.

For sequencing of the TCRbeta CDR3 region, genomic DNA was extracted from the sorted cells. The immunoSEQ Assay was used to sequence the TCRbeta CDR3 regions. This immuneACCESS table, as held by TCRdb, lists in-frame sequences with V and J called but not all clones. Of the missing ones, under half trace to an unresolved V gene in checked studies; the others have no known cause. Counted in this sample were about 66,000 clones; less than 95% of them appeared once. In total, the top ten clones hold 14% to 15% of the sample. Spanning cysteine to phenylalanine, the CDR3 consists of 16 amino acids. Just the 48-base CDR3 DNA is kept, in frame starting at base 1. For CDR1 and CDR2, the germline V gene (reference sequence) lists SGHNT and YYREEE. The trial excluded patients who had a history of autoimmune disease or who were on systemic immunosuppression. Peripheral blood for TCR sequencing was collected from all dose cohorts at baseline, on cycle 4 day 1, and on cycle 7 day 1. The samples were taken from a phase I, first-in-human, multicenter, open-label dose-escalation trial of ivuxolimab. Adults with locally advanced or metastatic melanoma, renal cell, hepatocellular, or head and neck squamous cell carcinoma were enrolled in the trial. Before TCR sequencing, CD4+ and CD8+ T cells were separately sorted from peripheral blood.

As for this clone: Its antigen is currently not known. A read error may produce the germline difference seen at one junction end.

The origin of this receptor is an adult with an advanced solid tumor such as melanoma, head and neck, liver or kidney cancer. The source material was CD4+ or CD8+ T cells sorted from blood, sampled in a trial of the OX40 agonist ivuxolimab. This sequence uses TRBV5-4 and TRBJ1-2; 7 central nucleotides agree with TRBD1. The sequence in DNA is TGCGCCAGCAGCCATGTGACAGGGTCCACTAACTATGGCTACACCTTC. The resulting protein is CASSHVTGSTNYGYTF.